These 3 T cell receptor beta chains share one sample of origin, sequenced in a study of T-cell memory formation after mild COVID-19. MiXCR, run by TCRdb on the 5' RACE reads, gives a single entry per CDR3 protein. Of approximately 560,000 distinct CDR3 sequences in the sample, roughly a sixth were seen once. The sequenced sample consisted of PBMCs or a T cell subset sorted from them (not recorded which). The receptors were sampled from an adult woman who had mild COVID-19 (a few samples of this study predate the infection). Cell type and time point are not known.

Worth noting for this clonotype: A read error may account for a junction end that differs from germline. This rearrangement joins TRBV6-5 to TRBJ2-2, with 10 bases identical to TRBD2. This CDR3 is built from 15 residues. In germline, CDR1 is MNHEY, CDR2 SVGAGI. The CDR3 spells CVSSYRASGRGELFF. The CDR3 bases are TGTGTCAGCAGTTACAGGGCTAGCGGGAGAGGGGAGCTGTTTTTT.

In this sample, this clonotype turned up a few times. This chain joins TRBV20-1 and TRBJ2-1; D unclear. CDR1 is DFQATT and CDR2 is SNEGSKA in the germline V gene (reference sequence). The CDR3 loop spans 12 amino acids. The ends were cut back, 5 bases at V and 0 bases at J, with 5 bases in the middle. This CDR3 is CSAESSYNEQFF. CDR3 nucleotides: TGCAGTGCTGAGTCCTCCTACAATGAGCAGTTCTTC.

The chain is built from TRBV7-9 and TRBJ2-7; D may be TRBD1 or TRBD2 (6 bases each). The CDR3 is made up of 13 amino acids. Trimming stripped 4 bases from V and 3 bases from J, with 10 bases between. Germline V CDR1 and CDR2: SEHNR, FQNEAQ (reference sequence). CDR3 residues: CASSSGEVYEQYF. CDR3 nucleotide sequence: TGTGCCAGCAGCTCAGGGGAGGTCTACGAGCAGTACTTC.